This T cell receptor beta chain was observed in a study of blood T cell repertoires in COVID-19. Overall study context: Researchers got acute and convalescent COVID-19 samples from the United States, Italy and Spain.

This clone was seen once. Per germline, CDR1 LNHNV and CDR2 YYDKDF (reference sequence). The CDR3 contains 15 residues. Trimming removed 5 bases from V and 3 bases from J; junction bases left unmatched: 5. Authors' data handling: Amplification with reference gene primers provided the estimates of nucleated cell counts. TCRdb keeps only in-frame clones here, not all; method: immunoSEQ multiplex PCR. Clone size and the V and J calls come from that table; the DNA yielded D and trimming. The table has around 110,000 clones, almost 85% seen once. The source material was peripheral blood. The V gene is TRBV15, the J gene TRBJ2-2, with TRBD2 identical over 8 bases. This TCR derives from a man between 65 and 79 years old with active or convalescent COVID-19. The CDR3 sequence: CATSPRGGDTGELFF. CDR3 nucleotides: TGTGCCACCAGCCCTCGGGGGGGGGACACCGGGGAGCTGTTTTTT.